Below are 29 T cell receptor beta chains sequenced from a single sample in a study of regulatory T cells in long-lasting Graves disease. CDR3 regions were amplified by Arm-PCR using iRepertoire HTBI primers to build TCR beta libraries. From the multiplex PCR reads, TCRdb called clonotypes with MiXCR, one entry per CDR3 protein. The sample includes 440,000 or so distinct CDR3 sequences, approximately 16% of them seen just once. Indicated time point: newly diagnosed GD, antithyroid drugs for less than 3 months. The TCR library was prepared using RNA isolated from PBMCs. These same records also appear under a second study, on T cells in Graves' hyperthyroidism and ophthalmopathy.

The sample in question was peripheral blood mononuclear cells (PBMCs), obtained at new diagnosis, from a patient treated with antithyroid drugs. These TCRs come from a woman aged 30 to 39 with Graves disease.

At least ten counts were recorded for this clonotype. The CDR3: CASSHKLPGQGFRRESTEAFF. DNA for the CDR3: TGTGCCAGTAGTCACAAACTACCGGGACAAGGGTTCCGAAGAGAGAGCACTGAAGCTTTCTTT. The chain combines TRBV19 with TRBJ1-1; D may be TRBD1 (6 bases). CDR1 and CDR2 (germline): LNHDA, SQIVND (reference sequence). V lost 5 bases and J 4 bases, leaving 35 bases between the germline ends. The CDR3 spans 21 residues.

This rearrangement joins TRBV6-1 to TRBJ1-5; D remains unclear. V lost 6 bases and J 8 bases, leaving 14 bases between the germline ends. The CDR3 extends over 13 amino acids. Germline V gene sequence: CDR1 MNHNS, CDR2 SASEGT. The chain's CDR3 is CASRAGVNEPQHF. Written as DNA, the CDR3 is TGTGCCAGCAGGGCGGGAGTAAATGAGCCCCAGCATTTT.

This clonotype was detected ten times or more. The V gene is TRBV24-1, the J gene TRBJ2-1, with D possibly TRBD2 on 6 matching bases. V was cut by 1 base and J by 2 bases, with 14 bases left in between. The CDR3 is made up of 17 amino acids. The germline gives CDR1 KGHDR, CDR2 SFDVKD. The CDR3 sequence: CATSDFGGSSPYNEQFF. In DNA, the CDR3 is TGTGCCACCAGTGATTTTGGGGGGAGTAGCCCCTACAATGAGCAGTTCTTC.

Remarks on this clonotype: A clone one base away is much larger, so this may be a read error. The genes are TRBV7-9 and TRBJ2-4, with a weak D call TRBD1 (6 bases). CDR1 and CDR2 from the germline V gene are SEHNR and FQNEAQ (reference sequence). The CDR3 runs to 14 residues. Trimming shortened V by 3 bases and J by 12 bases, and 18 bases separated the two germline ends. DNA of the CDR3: TGTGCCAGCAGCTTGAGGGGGACCCAAGACACTCAGTACTTC. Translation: CASSLRGTQDTQYF.

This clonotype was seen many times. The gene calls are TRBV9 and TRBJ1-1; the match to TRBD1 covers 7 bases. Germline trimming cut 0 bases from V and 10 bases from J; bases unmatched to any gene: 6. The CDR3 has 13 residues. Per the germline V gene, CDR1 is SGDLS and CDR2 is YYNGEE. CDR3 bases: TGTGCCAGCAGCGTAGAAAGGGGGCGTCCAGCTTTCTTT. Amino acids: CASSVERGRPAFF. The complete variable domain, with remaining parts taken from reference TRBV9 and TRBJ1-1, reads DSGVTQTPKHLITATGQRVTLRCSPRSGDLSVYWYQQSLDQGLQFLIQYYNGEERAKGNILERFSAQQFPDLHSELNLSSLELGDSALYFCASSVERGRPAFFGQGTRLTVV.

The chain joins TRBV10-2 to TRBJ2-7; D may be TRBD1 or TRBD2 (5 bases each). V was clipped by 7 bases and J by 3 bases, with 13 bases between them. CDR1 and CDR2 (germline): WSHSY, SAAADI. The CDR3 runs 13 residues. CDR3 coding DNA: TGCGCCAGCACCCCGGGACGGAACTACGAGCAGTACTTC. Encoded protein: CASTPGRNYEQYF.

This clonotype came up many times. CDR3: CASLPRAQLREQFF. The CDR3 DNA reads as TGTGCCAGCCTCCCTAGGGCGCAGTTACGTGAGCAGTTCTTC. The rearrangement uses TRBV27 and TRBJ2-1; unclear D gene. Germline V gene sequence: CDR1 MNHEY, CDR2 SMNVEV (reference sequence). This CDR3 region has 14 residues. Trimming left V 8 bases short and J 9 bases short, with 20 bases between.

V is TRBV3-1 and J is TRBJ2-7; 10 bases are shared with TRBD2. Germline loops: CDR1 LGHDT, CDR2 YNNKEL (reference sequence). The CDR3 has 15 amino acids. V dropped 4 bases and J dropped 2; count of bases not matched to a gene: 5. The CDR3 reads CASSPTSGPTYEQYF. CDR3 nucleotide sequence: TGTGCCAGCAGCCCGACTAGCGGGCCCACCTACGAGCAGTACTTC.

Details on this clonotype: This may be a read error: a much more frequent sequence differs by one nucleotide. In DNA, the CDR3 is TGTGCCAGCAGCGAAGGGAGCAGAACCTACAATGAGCAGTACTTC. Its translation is CASSEGSRTYNEQYF. The V and J genes are TRBV3-1 and TRBJ2-3, with D possibly matching TRBD2 (5 bases). The end of the DNA is better explained by TRBJ2-7, so the J call may be wrong. The germline gives CDR1 LGHDT, CDR2 YNNKEL (reference sequence). This CDR3 is 15 amino acids long.

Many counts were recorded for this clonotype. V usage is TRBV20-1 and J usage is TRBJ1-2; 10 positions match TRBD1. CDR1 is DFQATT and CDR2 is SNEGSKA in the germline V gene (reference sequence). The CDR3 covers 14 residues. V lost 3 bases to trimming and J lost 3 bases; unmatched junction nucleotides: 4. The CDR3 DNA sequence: TGCAGTGCTAGGAGGGACAGGGGCGACTATGGCTACACCTTC. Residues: CSARRDRGDYGYTF.

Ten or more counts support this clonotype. CDR3: CASSLSREYTEAFF. CDR3 DNA: TGTGCCAGCAGCTTGTCGCGGGAGTACACTGAAGCTTTCTTT. V and J are TRBV5-4 and TRBJ1-1, with D unresolved. The CDR3 contains 14 residues. Trimming shortened V by 1 base and J by 3 bases, and 10 bases separated the two germline ends. Germline assignment: CDR1 SGHNT and CDR2 YYREEE (reference sequence).

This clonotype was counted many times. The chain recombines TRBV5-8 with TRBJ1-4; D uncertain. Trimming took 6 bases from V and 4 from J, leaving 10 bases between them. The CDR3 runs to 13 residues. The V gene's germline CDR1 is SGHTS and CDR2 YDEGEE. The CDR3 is CASKDGFNEKLFF. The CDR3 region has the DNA TGTGCCAGCAAGGACGGCTTTAATGAAAAACTGTTTTTT.

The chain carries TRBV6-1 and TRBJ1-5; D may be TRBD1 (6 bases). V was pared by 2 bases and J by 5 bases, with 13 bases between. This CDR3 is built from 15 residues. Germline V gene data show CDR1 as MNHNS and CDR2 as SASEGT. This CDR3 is CASSENTGYYQPQHF. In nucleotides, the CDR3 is TGTGCCAGCAGTGAAAATACAGGGTATTATCAGCCCCAGCATTTT.

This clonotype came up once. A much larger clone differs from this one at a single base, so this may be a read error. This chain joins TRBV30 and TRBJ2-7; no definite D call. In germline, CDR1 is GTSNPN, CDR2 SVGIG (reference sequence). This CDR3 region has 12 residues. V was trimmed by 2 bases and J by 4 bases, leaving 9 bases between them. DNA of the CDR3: TGTGCCTGGAGTACCCAAGGGTACGAGCAGTACTTC. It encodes CAWSTQGYEQYF.

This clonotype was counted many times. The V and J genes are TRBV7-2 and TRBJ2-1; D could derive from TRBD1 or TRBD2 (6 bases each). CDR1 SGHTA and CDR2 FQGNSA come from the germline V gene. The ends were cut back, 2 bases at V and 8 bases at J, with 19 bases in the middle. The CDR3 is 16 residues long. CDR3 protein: CASSLSGSWGADEQFF. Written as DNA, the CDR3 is TGTGCCAGCAGCTTATCCGGGAGCTGGGGGGCCGATGAGCAGTTCTTC.

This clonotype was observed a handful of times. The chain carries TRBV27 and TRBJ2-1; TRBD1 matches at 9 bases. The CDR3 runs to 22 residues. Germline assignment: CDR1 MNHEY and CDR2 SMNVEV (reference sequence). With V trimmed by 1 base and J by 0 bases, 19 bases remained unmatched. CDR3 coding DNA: TGTGCCAGCAGTTTATTACAAAGGGGACAGGGTAGAGGCGGCAACTCCTACAATGAGCAGTTCTTC. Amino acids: CASSLLQRGQGRGGNSYNEQFF.

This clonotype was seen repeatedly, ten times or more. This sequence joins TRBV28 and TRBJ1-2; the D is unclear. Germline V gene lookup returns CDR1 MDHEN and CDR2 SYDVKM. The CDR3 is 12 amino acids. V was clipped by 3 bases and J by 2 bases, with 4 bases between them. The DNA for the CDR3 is TGTGCCAGCAGTTTCAAGAACTATGGCTACACCTTC. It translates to CASSFKNYGYTF.

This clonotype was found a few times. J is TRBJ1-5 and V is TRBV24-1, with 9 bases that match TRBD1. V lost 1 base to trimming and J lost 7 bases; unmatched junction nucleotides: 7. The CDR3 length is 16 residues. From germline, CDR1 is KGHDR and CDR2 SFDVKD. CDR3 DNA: TGTGCCACCAGTGATTTAGGACAGGGGTGGGAGCAGCCCCAGCATTTT. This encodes CATSDLGQGWEQPQHF.

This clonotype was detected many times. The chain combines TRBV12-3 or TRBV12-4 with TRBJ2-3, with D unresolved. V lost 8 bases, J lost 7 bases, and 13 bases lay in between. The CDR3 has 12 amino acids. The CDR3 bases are TGTGCCAGCGGGGATGCGGCAAATACGCAGTATTTT. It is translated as CASGDAANTQYF.

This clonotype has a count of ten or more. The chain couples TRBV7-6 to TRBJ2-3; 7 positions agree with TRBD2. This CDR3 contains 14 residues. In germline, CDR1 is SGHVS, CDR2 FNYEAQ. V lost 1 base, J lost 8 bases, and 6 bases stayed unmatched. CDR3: CASSLGGEGVTQYF. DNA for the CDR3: TGTGCCAGCAGCTTAGGAGGGGAGGGCGTTACGCAGTATTTT.

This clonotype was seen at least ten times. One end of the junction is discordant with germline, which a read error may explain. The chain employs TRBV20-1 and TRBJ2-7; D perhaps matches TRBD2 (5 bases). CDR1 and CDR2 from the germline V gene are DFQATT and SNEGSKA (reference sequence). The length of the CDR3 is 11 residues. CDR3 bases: TGCAGTGCTAGGACTGACTACGGGCAGTACTTC. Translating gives CSARTDYGQYF.

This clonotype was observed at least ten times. CDR3 loop: CASGVTKGSDTQYF. CDR3 in DNA: TGCGCCAGCGGAGTCACTAAGGGCTCAGATACGCAGTATTTT. This sequence joins TRBV5-1 and TRBJ2-3; D call uncertain. CDR1 is SGHRS, CDR2 YFSETQ, per germline. The CDR3 has 14 residues. Between the trimmed V and J ends, which lost 7 bases and 4 bases, there was a span of 16 bases.

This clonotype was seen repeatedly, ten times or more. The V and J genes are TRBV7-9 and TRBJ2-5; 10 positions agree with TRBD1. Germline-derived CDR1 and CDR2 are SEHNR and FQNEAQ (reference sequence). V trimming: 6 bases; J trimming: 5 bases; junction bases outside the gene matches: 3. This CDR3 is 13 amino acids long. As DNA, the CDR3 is TGTGCCAGCAGTCGGGGACAGGGGGAGACCCAGTACTTC. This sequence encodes CASSRGQGETQYF.

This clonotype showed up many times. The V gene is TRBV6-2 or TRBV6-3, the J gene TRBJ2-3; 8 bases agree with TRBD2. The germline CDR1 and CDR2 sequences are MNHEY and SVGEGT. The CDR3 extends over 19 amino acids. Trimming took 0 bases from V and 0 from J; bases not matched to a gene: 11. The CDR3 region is CASSYSMREATTSTDTQYF. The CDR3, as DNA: TGTGCCAGCAGTTACTCGATGCGGGAGGCCACGACTAGCACAGATACGCAGTATTTT.

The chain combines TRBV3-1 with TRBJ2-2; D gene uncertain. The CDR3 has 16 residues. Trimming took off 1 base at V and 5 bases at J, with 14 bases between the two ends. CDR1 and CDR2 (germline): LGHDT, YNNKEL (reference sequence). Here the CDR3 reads CASSQVKDTGTGELFF. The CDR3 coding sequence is TGTGCCAGCAGCCAAGTGAAGGATACTGGGACCGGGGAGCTGTTTTTT.

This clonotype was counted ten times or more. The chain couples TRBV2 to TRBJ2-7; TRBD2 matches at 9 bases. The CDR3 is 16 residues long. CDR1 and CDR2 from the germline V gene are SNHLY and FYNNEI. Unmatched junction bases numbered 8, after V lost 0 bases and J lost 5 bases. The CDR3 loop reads CASSEADSGSLDEQYF. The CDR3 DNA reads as TGTGCCAGCAGTGAAGCGGATAGCGGGAGCCTCGACGAGCAGTACTTC.

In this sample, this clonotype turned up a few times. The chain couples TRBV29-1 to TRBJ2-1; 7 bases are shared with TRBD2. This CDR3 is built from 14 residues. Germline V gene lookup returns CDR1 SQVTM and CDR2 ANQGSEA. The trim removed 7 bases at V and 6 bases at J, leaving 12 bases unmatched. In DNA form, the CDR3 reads TGCAGCGCCACCCTAGCGGTTCGCTTCAATGAGCAGTTCTTC. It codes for CSATLAVRFNEQFF.

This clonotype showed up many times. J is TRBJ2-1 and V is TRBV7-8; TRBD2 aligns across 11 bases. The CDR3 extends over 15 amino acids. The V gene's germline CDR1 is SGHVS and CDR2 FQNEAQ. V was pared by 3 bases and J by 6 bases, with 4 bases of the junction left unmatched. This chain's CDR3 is CASSLTSGTPNEQFF. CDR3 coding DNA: TGTGCCAGCAGCTTGACTAGCGGGACCCCCAATGAGCAGTTCTTC.

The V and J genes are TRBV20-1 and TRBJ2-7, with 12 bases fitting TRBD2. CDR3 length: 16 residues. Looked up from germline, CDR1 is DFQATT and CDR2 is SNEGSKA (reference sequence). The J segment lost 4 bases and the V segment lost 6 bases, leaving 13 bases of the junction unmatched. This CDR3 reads CSAPKPLAGGPYEQYF. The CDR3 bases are TGCAGTGCCCCTAAACCTCTAGCGGGAGGGCCTTACGAGCAGTACTTC.